The 11 T cell receptor beta chains below all came from one sample that was sequenced in a study of shared clonotypes between healthy human individuals. Data came from immunoSEQ multiplex PCR; TCRdb stores just in-frame clones and leaves some out. Of roughly 1.4 million clones in the sample, 98% were seen once. The specimen was naive CD4+ T cells sorted from blood. This sample's subset: CD45RA+ positively selected. The origin of the receptors is a man aged 30 to 39 in good health.

This chain links TRBV4-2 with TRBJ2-7; the D is unclear. This CDR3 has 14 amino acids. Germline V lookup: CDR1 LGHNA, CDR2 YNFKEQ. V was clipped by 0 bases and J by 3 bases, with 9 bases between them. The CDR3 is CASSQDRTIYEQYF. The CDR3 nucleotides read TGTGCCAGCAGCCAAGATCGGACGATCTACGAGCAGTACTTC.

This chain connects TRBV5-1 to TRBJ2-4, with 8 bases identical to TRBD2. This CDR3 is 18 amino acids long. Germline V lookup: CDR1 SGHRS, CDR2 YFSETQ. Trimming removed 2 bases from V and 5 bases from J; junction bases left unmatched: 15. The CDR3 region is CASSLSLGGLGSENIQYF. CDR3 bases: TGCGCCAGCAGCTTATCCCTAGGGGGACTAGGGAGCGAAAACATTCAGTACTTC.

The chain employs TRBV15 and TRBJ2-7, with D tentatively TRBD1 or TRBD2 (5 bases each). Germline CDR1 reads LNHNV; CDR2 reads YYDKDF (reference sequence). The CDR3 length is 17 residues. The V end lost 1 base, the J end lost 2 bases, and 18 bases lay between the germline ends. Here the CDR3 DNA reads TGTGCCACCAGCAGAGTCGTGGGGGATTTTTACACCTACGAGCAGTACTTC. Its translation: CATSRVVGDFYTYEQYF.

This sequence joins TRBV28 and TRBJ2-5, with D perhaps TRBD1 (5 bases). V was trimmed by 10 bases and J by 7 bases, leaving 25 bases between them. Germline CDR1 and CDR2: MDHEN and SYDVKM. The CDR3 is 15 amino acids. CDR3 protein: CATIRQPQGVGTQYF. The CDR3 DNA follows: TGTGCCACCATTAGACAGCCCCAGGGCGTCGGGACCCAGTACTTC.

CDR3 in amino acids: CASSSENRNQPQHF. CDR3 DNA sequence: TGTGCCAGTAGCTCCGAGAACAGGAATCAGCCCCAGCATTTT. The chain joins TRBV19 to TRBJ1-5, with D possibly being TRBD1 (5 bases). The germline V and J ends were trimmed by 6 bases and 4 bases, with 13 bases remaining between them. The germline CDR1 and CDR2 sequences are LNHDA and SQIVND (reference sequence). CDR3 length: 14 amino acids.

The chain couples TRBV5-1 to TRBJ2-5, with 7 bases lining up with TRBD2. The V gene's germline CDR1 is SGHRS and CDR2 YFSETQ. The CDR3 contains 15 residues. The ends lost 4 bases at V and 5 bases at J; junction bases unmatched: 11. The CDR3 protein is CASSPSLTRGETQYF. The CDR3 DNA reads as TGCGCCAGCAGCCCGAGCTTAACGCGGGGGGAGACCCAGTACTTC. The complete variable domain, with remaining parts taken from reference TRBV5-1 and TRBJ2-5, reads KAGVTQTPRYLIKTRGQQVTLSCSPISGHRSVSWYQQTPGQGLQFLFEYFSETQRNKGNFPGRFSGRQFSNSRSEMNVSTLELGDSALYLCASSPSLTRGETQYFGPGTRLLVL.

The V call is TRBV7-3, the J call TRBJ2-3; the D gene is possibly TRBD2 (6 bases). Deletions cut 2 bases from V and 0 bases from J, with 9 bases between. The germline V gene encodes CDR1 SGHTA and CDR2 FQGTGA. The CDR3 contains 15 residues. CDR3 coding DNA: TGTGCCAGCAGCTTATTCCGGGGGAGCACAGATACGCAGTATTTT. Its translation is CASSLFRGSTDTQYF. Supplemented by reference TRBV7-3 and TRBJ2-3, the full variable domain reads GAGVSQTPSNKVTEKGKYVELRCDPISGHTALYWYRQSLGQGPEFLIYFQGTGAADDSGLPNDRFFAVRPEGSVSTLKIQRTERGDSAVYLCASSLFRGSTDTQYFGPGTRLTVL.

The chain carries TRBV28 and TRBJ1-2; D possibly corresponds to TRBD1 (6 bases). Germline V gives CDR1 MDHEN, CDR2 SYDVKM. V lost 6 bases and J 4 bases, leaving 12 bases between the germline ends. The CDR3 length is 13 residues. The CDR3 spells CASRYGTSYGYTF. Written as DNA, the CDR3 is TGTGCCAGCAGATACGGGACATCCTATGGCTACACCTTC.

The gene calls are TRBV5-1 and TRBJ2-3, with 7 bases matching TRBD1. Germline V CDR1 and CDR2: SGHRS, YFSETQ. V shed 4 bases and J 2 bases; nucleotides not matched to a gene: 16. The CDR3 extends over 18 amino acids. The CDR3 loop is CASSPPTGSGHLTDTQYF. CDR3 coding DNA: TGCGCCAGCAGCCCCCCGACAGGGTCGGGTCATCTCACAGATACGCAGTATTTT.

The rearrangement joins TRBV2 to TRBJ2-3; 12 bases match TRBD2. J gave up 5 bases and V 5 bases, and 5 bases lay outside the gene matches. The CDR3 loop spans 15 amino acids. Germline CDR1 SNHLY, CDR2 FYNNEI. The CDR3 spells CASSYPTSGGDTQYF. CDR3 coding DNA: TGTGCCAGCAGTTATCCGACTAGCGGGGGAGATACGCAGTATTTT.

The V and J genes are TRBV7-6 and TRBJ2-1, with TRBD2 matching 9 bases. CDR1 is SGHVS, CDR2 FNYEAQ, per germline. This CDR3 is built from 16 residues. V gave up 5 bases and J gave up 2 bases; unmatched junction bases: 7. DNA of the CDR3: TGTGCCAGCAGCCCCAGTAGCGGGAGTACCTACAATGAGCAGTTCTTC. It specifies CASSPSSGSTYNEQFF.